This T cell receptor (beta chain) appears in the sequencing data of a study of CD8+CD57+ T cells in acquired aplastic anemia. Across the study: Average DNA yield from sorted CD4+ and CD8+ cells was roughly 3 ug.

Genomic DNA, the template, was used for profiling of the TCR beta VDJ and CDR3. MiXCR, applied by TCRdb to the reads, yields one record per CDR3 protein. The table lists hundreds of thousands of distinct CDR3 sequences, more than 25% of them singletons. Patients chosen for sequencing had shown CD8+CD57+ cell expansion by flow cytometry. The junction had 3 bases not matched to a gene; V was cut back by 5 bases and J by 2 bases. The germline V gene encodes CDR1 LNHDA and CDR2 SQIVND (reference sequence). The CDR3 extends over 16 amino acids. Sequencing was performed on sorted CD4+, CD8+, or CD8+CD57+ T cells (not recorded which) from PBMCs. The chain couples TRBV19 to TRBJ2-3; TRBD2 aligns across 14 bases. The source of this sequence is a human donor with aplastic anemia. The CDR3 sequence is CASSGTSGGFTDTQYF. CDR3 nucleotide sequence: TGTGCCAGTAGTGGGACTAGCGGGGGTTTCACAGATACGCAGTATTTT.